This T cell receptor (beta chain) was obtained from a study of T cells in Graves' hyperthyroidism and ophthalmopathy. This clonotype showed up many times. From RNA transcripts, TCR beta CDR3 regions were amplified. In the first-round RT-PCR of the TCR CDR3, the HTBI primer set was used. MiXCR, applied by TCRdb to the multiplex PCR reads, yields one record per CDR3 protein. The sample shows around 360,000 distinct CDR3 sequences, 15% of them seen only once. There are 15 residues in the CDR3. Trimming cost V 8 bases and J 7 bases, with 20 bases left between them. The chain is built from TRBV12-3 or TRBV12-4 and TRBJ2-2; tentatively, D is TRBD2 (6 bases). This TCR came from a woman aged 55-69 years with Graves' ophthalmopathy. Material for sequencing was blood. This chain's CDR3 is CASASRGHGSGELFF. The DNA of the CDR3 is TGTGCCAGCGCGTCCCGGGGCCACGGGAGCGGGGAGCTGTTTTTT.